This TCR beta chain was profiled in a study of siplizumab effects on memory and regulatory T cells. Overall study findings and caveats: The diversity of naive T cells seemed greater than that of memory cells, and their alloresponse contribution seemed major.

Produced via immunoSEQ multiplex PCR; TCRdb's table is partial and in-frame only. The sample records roughly 92,000 clones, nearly 95% being singletons. From germline, CDR1 is MNHEY and CDR2 SVGAGI. The CDR3 runs 13 residues. The ends were cut back, 0 bases at V and 4 bases at J, with 6 bases in the middle. Concerning this clone: Antigen: not known.

What was sequenced was non-Treg CD4+ T cells sorted from blood. V is TRBV6-5 and J is TRBJ1-2; tentative D call: TRBD1 (5 bases). This TCR came from a human donor in good health. This chain's CDR3 is CASSYSQGYGYTF. The CDR3 DNA sequence: TGTGCCAGCAGTTACTCCCAGGGCTATGGCTACACCTTC.